The T cell receptor beta chain described here comes from a study of shared clonotypes between healthy human individuals. The CDR3 totals 23 residues. V was shortened by 8 bases and J by 0 bases, with 38 bases between the two germline ends. The germline gives CDR1 GTSNPN, CDR2 SVGIG (reference sequence). In the authors' methods: Filtering was not the same, since immunoSEQ gave junction-only sequences without quality scores. Generated by immunoSEQ multiplex PCR, the TCRdb table keeps only in-frame clones and is missing some. That table supplies the V and J calls and clone size; D and trimming were determined from the DNA. The data contain nearly 500,000 clones, 75% to 85% of them singletons.

The chain is built from TRBV30 and TRBJ2-6; possibly TRBD1 for D (7 bases). Sample: PBMCs. This clonotype originated in a middle-aged woman in good health. Some clones in this sample may be carry-over from other donors' samples. The CDR3 reads CAPEGSTDRAWGIKSSGANVLTF. For the CDR3, the DNA is TGTGCCCCGGAGGGGTCGACCGACAGGGCTTGGGGCATTAAGAGCTCTGGGGCCAACGTCCTGACTTTC.